This T cell receptor beta chain was captured by sequencing in a study of response to subunit inactivated influenza vaccine. TCRdb re-derived calls from the RT-PCR reads in MiXCR, one entry per CDR3 protein. The sample consists of some 570,000 distinct CDR3 sequences, approximately 10% of them appearing once. This clonotype was seen repeatedly, ten times or more. This sample was also put to use in a study of T cells expressing NK-cell markers. That paper notes: Scientists made TCR beta cDNA using 5'RACE template switching with UMIs. Just one sequenced donor of eight was HCMV-seronegative, while seven were seropositive.

This specimen consisted of PBMCs from blood, obtained on the day of vaccination. The TCR sequence derives from a man aged 50-60 years who received an inactivated influenza vaccine.

The DNA of the CDR3 is TGTGCCAGCAGTTTAAATCTCTGGGACTACCATGGAGAGACCCAGTACTTC. Encoded protein: CASSLNLWDYHGETQYF. J is TRBJ2-5 and V is TRBV28, with 7 bases aligning to TRBD2. Losses at the gene ends were 2 bases for V and 4 bases for J; bases not matched to a gene: 13. Germline V gene sequence: CDR1 MDHEN, CDR2 SYDVKM. The CDR3 consists of 17 residues.